The rows below give T cell receptor beta chains drawn from one sample of a study of blood T cells in healthy people across ages. TCRdb called the 5' RACE reads again in MiXCR, with one record for every CDR3 protein. This table has over a million distinct CDR3 sequences, 40% to 55% appearing once. The sequenced material came from blood. Receptor source: a woman aged 55-69 years in good health. Both conserved end residues are part of each CDR3. D genes are given only for firm matches. Size values are once, few and many counts, or a class for expanded clones, and some rows have none.

j_gene	abundance	v_gene	d_gene	CDR3nt	CDR3aa
TRBJ2-5	few	TRBV7-2	TRBD2	TGTGCCAGCAGCTTATACGGGACTAGCAGCCAAGAGACCCAGTACTTC	CASSLYGTSSQETQYF
TRBJ2-7	NA	TRBV24-1	NA	TGTGCCACCAGTGATAACGGGGGCAGCTCCTACGAGCAGTACTTC	CATSDNGGSSYEQYF
TRBJ1-6	NA	TRBV28	NA	TGTGCCAGCAGTCCCGGGACGAACTATAATTCACCCCTCCACTTT	CASSPGTNYNSPLHF
TRBJ2-7	NA	TRBV20-1	NA	TGCGGTGCCGGGGAACGGGTATTTGGCGAGCAGTACTTC	CGAGERVFGEQYF
TRBJ2-7	NA	TRBV28	NA	TGTGCCAGCAGAAGCAGGGGGACTGCCGACTACGAGCAGTACTTC	CASRSRGTADYEQYF
TRBJ1-1	once	TRBV6-1	NA	TGTGCCAGCAGTGACAGGGTTGAAGCTTTCTTT	CASSDRVEAFF
TRBJ2-1	NA	TRBV11-2	TRBD2	TGTGCCAGCAGCCGCCCGGGCGGGAGGGCCAATGAGCAGTTCTTC	CASSRPGGRANEQFF
TRBJ2-7	NA	TRBV7-6	NA	TGTGCCAGCAGCTTAGTTCCGATGGGCGCTTCCTACGAGCAGTACTTC	CASSLVPMGASYEQYF
TRBJ2-1	NA	TRBV20-1	NA	TGCAGTGCTAGTAACTACAATGAGCAGTTCTTC	CSASNYNEQFF
TRBJ2-7	NA	TRBV5-1	NA	TGCGCCAGCAACTCAGCCTACGAGCAGTACTTC	CASNSAYEQYF
TRBJ1-1	few	TRBV7-9	NA	TGTGCCAGCAGCTCTGATACCACTGAAGCTTTCTTT	CASSSDTTEAFF
TRBJ2-1	few	TRBV7-6	NA	TGTGCCAGCAGCCTAGCAGGAGGGGCTGAAGATGAGCAGTTCTTC	CASSLAGGAEDEQFF
TRBJ2-7	few	TRBV29-1	NA	TGCAGCGGTGCGCACACAGACGAGCAGTACTTC	CSGAHTDEQYF
TRBJ2-5	NA	TRBV11-1	TRBD1	TGTGCCAGCAGCTCCGCCGAGGGACAGCAGTACTTC	CASSSAEGQQYF
TRBJ2-1	few	TRBV5-1	NA	TGCGCCAGCCACCAGACGACAGGAAACAATGAGCAGTTCTTC	CASHQTTGNNEQFF
TRBJ2-3	NA	TRBV5-5	TRBD1	TGTGCCAGCAGCTACGTCCCAGGGGGCGGGAGCACAGATACGCAGTATTTT	CASSYVPGGGSTDTQYF
TRBJ1-5	few	TRBV7-2	TRBD1	TGTGCCAGCAGCAAGACAGGGGGACAGCCCCAGCATTTT	CASSKTGGQPQHF
TRBJ2-7	few	TRBV4-1	NA	TGCGCCAGCAGCCAAGTTGTGACCTACAATGAGCAGTACTTC	CASSQVVTYNEQYF
TRBJ2-1	few	TRBV5-1	TRBD2	TGCGCCAGCAGCCTCCGGGTGAGCGGGGACTACAATGAGCAGTTCTTC	CASSLRVSGDYNEQFF
TRBJ2-1	once	TRBV25-1	NA	TGTGCCAGCAGTACCCTAGGCTACAATGAGCAGTTCTTC	CASSTLGYNEQFF
TRBJ2-4	NA	TRBV11-2	TRBD1	TGTGCCAGCAGCGTCGGACAGGGAAACATTCAGTACTTC	CASSVGQGNIQYF
TRBJ1-6	NA	TRBV5-1	NA	TGCGCCAGCAGCGGGAAGGGGGGGTTAAATTCACCCCTCCACTTT	CASSGKGGLNSPLHF
TRBJ2-7	NA	TRBV20-1	TRBD2	TGCAGTGCAACTGCCTCTAGCGGTTGGACCTACGAGCAGTACTTC	CSATASSGWTYEQYF
TRBJ2-7	NA	TRBV18	NA	TGTGCCAGCTCACCTATGTCGACAAGGAGCTACGAGCAGTACTTC	CASSPMSTRSYEQYF
TRBJ2-1	few	TRBV20-1	NA	TGCAGTGCTAGTGGTCTAGCTGAGCAGTTCTTC	CSASGLAEQFF
TRBJ1-6	NA	TRBV25-1	NA	TGTGCCAGCAGTGACGCATTTCCAGGGTTTTCACCCCTCCACTTT	CASSDAFPGFSPLHF
TRBJ2-7	NA	TRBV6-5	NA	TGTGCCAGCAGTGGGGAGACTACCTACGAGCAGTACTTC	CASSGETTYEQYF
TRBJ2-1	NA	TRBV3-1	NA	TGTGCCAGCAGCCAAGATCAGGCGCTACTCGGGCAGTTCTTC	CASSQDQALLGQFF
TRBJ2-7	NA	TRBV11-2	TRBD2	TGTGCCAGCAGCTTAGGCCAGCGGGGCTACAATGAGCAGTACTTC	CASSLGQRGYNEQYF
TRBJ2-7	few	TRBV2	NA	TGTGCCAGCAGTGAAGACCGCGCGGATAGGACCTACGAGCAGTACTTC	CASSEDRADRTYEQYF
TRBJ2-5	many	TRBV29-1	NA	TGCAGCGTTGCGGCGTGGGAGACCCAGTACTTC	CSVAAWETQYF
TRBJ2-7	NA	TRBV25-1	NA	TGTGCCAGCGGGGGGGTGACAGGGTCCTACAATGAGCAGTACTTC	CASGGVTGSYNEQYF
TRBJ2-1	few	TRBV5-1	NA	TGCGCCAGCAGCTTGGACGGGCGGAGTGGCTACAATGAGCAGTTCTTC	CASSLDGRSGYNEQFF
TRBJ1-2	NA	TRBV6-5	TRBD1	TGTGCCAGCAGTAAGGGACAGGTGAATGGCTACACCTTC	CASSKGQVNGYTF
TRBJ1-4	NA	TRBV10-2	NA	TGCGCCAGCACCGTCCGACGTAGGGACGAAAAACTGTTTTTT	CASTVRRRDEKLFF
TRBJ2-7	many	TRBV15	TRBD1	TGTGCCACCAGCAGAGATTGGACAGGTCGCGAGCAGTACTTC	CATSRDWTGREQYF
TRBJ2-1	few	TRBV3-1	TRBD2	TGTGCCAGCAGCCAAGGTTGGGGTAGCGGGATTGAGCAGTTCTTC	CASSQGWGSGIEQFF
TRBJ2-1	NA	TRBV6-1	NA	TGTGCCAGCAGTGAAGAGGCGGTTTCGATATACAATGAGCAGTTCTTC	CASSEEAVSIYNEQFF
TRBJ2-4	NA	TRBV11-2	TRBD1	TGTGCCAGCAGCTTAGTAAGGACAGGCCTCATGGAGCAGTACTTC	CASSLVRTGLMEQYF
TRBJ2-7	NA	TRBV9	TRBD1	TGTGCCAGCAGCGTAGAAAGGGGGCAGGGGGTCGACGAGCAGTACTTC	CASSVERGQGVDEQYF
TRBJ2-1	few	TRBV29-1	NA	TGCAGCGTTAAAGGGACTGGGCCCTACAATGAGCAGTTCTTC	CSVKGTGPYNEQFF
TRBJ2-1	NA	TRBV3-1	NA	TGTGCCAGCAGCCAAGATTTGGTAAACAATGAGCAGTTCTTC	CASSQDLVNNEQFF
TRBJ1-2	NA	TRBV2	TRBD1	TGTGCCAGCATCCCGGACAGGGTACATGGCTACACCTTC	CASIPDRVHGYTF
TRBJ2-7	few	TRBV28	TRBD2	TGTGCCAGCAGTGTGGTCGCGGGGGGTTACGAGCAGTACTTC	CASSVVAGGYEQYF
TRBJ2-7	once	TRBV4-2	TRBD1	TGTGCCAGCAGCCACTCGGACAGGGGGAACTACGAGCAGTACTTC	CASSHSDRGNYEQYF
TRBJ2-7	NA	TRBV6-5	TRBD2	TGTGCCAGCACCCGGGGCCCCGGACTAGCGTCCCACGAGCAGTACTTC	CASTRGPGLASHEQYF
TRBJ2-5	few	TRBV24-1	NA	TGTGCCACCAGTGATTCAGGGGAGCAAGAGACCCAGTACTTC	CATSDSGEQETQYF
TRBJ2-1	NA	TRBV27	NA	TGTGCCAGCAGTGTCTTTCTGACGGACACCTTATTCAATGAGCAGTTCTTC	CASSVFLTDTLFNEQFF
TRBJ1-5	NA	TRBV4-1	NA	TGCGCCAGCAGCCAAGAGGGGGCGGTTAATCAGCCCCAGCATTTT	CASSQEGAVNQPQHF
TRBJ2-4	NA	TRBV7-9	TRBD2	TGTGCCAGCAGCCGCCCCGGACTAGCGGGGGACAAAAACATTCAGTACTTC	CASSRPGLAGDKNIQYF
TRBJ2-3	NA	TRBV6-5	TRBD2	TGTGCCAGCAGTATCGGGACTAGCGGCACAGATACGCAGTATTTT	CASSIGTSGTDTQYF
TRBJ2-4	few	TRBV2	NA	TGTGCCAGCAGTCTAGATGACTTAGCAGGGACCAAAAACATTCAGTACTTC	CASSLDDLAGTKNIQYF
TRBJ2-6	NA	TRBV2	NA	TGTGCCAGCACGTTGGTACACTCCGGGGCCAACGTCCTGACTTTC	CASTLVHSGANVLTF
TRBJ2-1	NA	TRBV20-1	TRBD2	TGCAGTGCTCTGAGTAGCGGGAGTTTCGATGAGCAGTTCTTC	CSALSSGSFDEQFF
TRBJ2-2	NA	TRBV20-1	TRBD2	TGCAGTGCTAGAGCCGATAGCGGGAGGGTCCCCACCGGGGAGCTGTTTTTT	CSARADSGRVPTGELFF
TRBJ2-3	NA	TRBV11-2	NA	TGTGCCAGCAGCCCCCGGGTGCGGGGCAGCACAGATACGCAGTATTTT	CASSPRVRGSTDTQYF
TRBJ2-5	few	TRBV18	TRBD2	TGTGCCAGCTCACATCGAGCGGGAGCCCAAGAGACCCAGTACTTC	CASSHRAGAQETQYF
TRBJ2-4	NA	TRBV12-3/TRBV12-4	NA	TGTGCCAGCAGTTTCGGTGCGCTAGTACCTAACAATGAGCAGTACTTC	CASSFGALVPNNEQYF
TRBJ1-2	few	TRBV12-5	TRBD1	TGTGCTAGTGGTTCCGGACAGGGGAAGAATGGCTACACCTTC	CASGSGQGKNGYTF
TRBJ1-2	few	TRBV18	NA	TGTGCCAGCTCACCACCCCGGACCCTTACTAACTATGGCTACACCTTC	CASSPPRTLTNYGYTF